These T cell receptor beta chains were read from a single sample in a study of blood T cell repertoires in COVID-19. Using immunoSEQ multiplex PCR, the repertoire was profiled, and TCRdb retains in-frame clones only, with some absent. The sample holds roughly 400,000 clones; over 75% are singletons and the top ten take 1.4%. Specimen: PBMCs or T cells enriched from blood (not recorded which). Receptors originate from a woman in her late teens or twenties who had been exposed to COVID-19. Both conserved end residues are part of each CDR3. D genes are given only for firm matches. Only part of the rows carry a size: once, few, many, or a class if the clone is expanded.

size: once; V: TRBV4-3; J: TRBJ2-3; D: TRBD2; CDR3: CASSLSLVAGGTDTQYF; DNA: TGCGCCAGCAGCCTTTCTTTAGTAGCGGGGGGCACAGATACGCAGTATTTT
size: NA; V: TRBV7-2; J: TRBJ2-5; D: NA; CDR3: CASSFLGGNVGETQYF; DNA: TGTGCCAGCAGCTTCCTCGGAGGGAACGTAGGAGAGACCCAGTACTTC
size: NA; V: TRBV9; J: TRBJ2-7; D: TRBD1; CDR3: CASSPRQGDYEQYF; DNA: TGTGCCAGCAGCCCCCGACAGGGTGACTACGAGCAGTACTTC
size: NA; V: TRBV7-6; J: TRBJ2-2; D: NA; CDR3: CASSARPQGEANTGELFF; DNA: TGTGCCAGCAGCGCACGCCCCCAAGGGGAGGCGAACACCGGGGAGCTGTTTTTT
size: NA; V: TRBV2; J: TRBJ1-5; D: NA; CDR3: CASSVGQDYSNQPQHF; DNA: TGTGCCAGCAGTGTGGGGCAGGACTATAGCAATCAGCCCCAGCATTTT
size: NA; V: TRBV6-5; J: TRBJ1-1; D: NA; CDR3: CASKSTAGNTEAFF; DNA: TGTGCCAGCAAGTCAACAGCGGGGAACACTGAAGCTTTCTTT
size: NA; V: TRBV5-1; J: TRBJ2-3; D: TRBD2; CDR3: CASSLTSGGADTQYF; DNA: TGCGCCAGCAGCTTGACTAGCGGGGGGGCGGATACGCAGTATTTT
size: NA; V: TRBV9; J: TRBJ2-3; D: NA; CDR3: CASSVLAHLLTDTQYF; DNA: TGTGCCAGCAGCGTACTCGCACACCTTCTCACAGATACGCAGTATTTT
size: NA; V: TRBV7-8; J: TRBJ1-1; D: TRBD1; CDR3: CASSPRTGIREAFF; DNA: TGTGCCAGCAGCCCCCGGACAGGAATACGGGAAGCTTTCTTT
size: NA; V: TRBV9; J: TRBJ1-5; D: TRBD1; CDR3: CASSAGQGAGQPQHF; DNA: TGTGCCAGCAGCGCCGGACAGGGGGCGGGTCAGCCCCAGCATTTT
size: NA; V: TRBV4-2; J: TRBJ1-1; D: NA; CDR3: CASSQEMSVVQPMNTEAFF; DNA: TGTGCCAGCAGCCAAGAAATGTCCGTTGTACAGCCCATGAACACTGAAGCTTTCTTT
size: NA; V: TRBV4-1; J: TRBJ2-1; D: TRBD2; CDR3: CASSQESVVFGSGNNEQFF; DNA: TGCGCCAGCAGCCAAGAATCGGTGGTTTTCGGGAGCGGGAACAATGAGCAGTTCTTC
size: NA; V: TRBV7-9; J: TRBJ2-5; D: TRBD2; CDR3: CASSTTSRETQYF; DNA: TGTGCCAGCAGCACGACTAGCAGGGAGACCCAGTACTTC
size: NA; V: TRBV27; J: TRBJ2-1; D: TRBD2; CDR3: CASSQTVAGGPRGEQFF; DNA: TGTGCCAGCAGTCAGACGGTAGCGGGGGGCCCCAGGGGGGAGCAGTTCTTC
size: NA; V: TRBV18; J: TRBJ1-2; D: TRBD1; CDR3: CASSPGTDHNYGYTF; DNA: TGTGCCAGCTCACCAGGGACAGATCATAACTATGGCTACACCTTC
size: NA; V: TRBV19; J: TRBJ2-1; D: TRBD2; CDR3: CASRGIEAGGRNEQFF; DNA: TGTGCCAGTAGGGGGATTGAAGCGGGAGGCCGGAATGAGCAGTTCTTC
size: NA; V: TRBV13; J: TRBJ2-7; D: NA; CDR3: CASSFTTLSYEQYF; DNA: TGTGCCAGCAGCTTCACTACCCTCTCCTACGAGCAGTACTTC